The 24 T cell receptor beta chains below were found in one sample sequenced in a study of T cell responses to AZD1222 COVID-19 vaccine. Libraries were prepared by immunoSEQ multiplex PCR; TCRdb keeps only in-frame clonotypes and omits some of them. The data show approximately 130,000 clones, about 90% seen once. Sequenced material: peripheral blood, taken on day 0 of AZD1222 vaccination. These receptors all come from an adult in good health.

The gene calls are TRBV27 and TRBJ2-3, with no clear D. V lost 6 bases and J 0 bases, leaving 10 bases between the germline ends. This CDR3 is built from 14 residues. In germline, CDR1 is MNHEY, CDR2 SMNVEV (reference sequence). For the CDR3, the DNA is TGTGCCAGCAGGTACGCCACTAGCACAGATACGCAGTATTTT. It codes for CASRYATSTDTQYF.

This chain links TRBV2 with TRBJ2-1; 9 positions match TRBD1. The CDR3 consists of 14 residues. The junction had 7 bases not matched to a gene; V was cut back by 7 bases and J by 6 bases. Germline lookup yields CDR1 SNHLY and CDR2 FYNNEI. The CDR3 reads CASKGTGSSNEQFF. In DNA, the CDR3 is TGTGCCAGCAAGGGGACAGGGTCAAGCAATGAGCAGTTCTTC.

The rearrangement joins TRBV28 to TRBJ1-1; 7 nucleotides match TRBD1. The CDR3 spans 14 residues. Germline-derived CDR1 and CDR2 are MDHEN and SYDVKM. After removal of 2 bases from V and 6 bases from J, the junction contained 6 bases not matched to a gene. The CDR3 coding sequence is TGTGCCAGCAGTTTAGGGTCAGGGGGATCTGAAGCTTTCTTT. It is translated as CASSLGSGGSEAFF.

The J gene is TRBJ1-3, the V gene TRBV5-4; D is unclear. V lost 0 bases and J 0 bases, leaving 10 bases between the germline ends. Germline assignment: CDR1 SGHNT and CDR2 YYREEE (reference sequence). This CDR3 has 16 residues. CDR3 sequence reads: CASSLGPADSGNTIYF. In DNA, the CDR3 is TGTGCCAGCAGCTTGGGGCCGGCCGACTCTGGAAACACCATATATTTT. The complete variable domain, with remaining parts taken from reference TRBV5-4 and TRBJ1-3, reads ETGVTQSPTHLIKTRGQQVTLRCSSQSGHNTVSWYQQALGQGPQFIFQYYREEENGRGNFPPRFSGLQFPNYSSELNVNALELDDSALYLCASSLGPADSGNTIYFGEGSWLTVV.

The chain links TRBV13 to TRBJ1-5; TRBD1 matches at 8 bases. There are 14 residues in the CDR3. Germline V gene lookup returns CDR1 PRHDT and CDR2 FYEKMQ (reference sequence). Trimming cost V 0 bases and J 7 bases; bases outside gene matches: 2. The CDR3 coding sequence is TGTGCCAGCAGCTTAGGACAGGGGGGGCAGCCCCAGCATTTT. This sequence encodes CASSLGQGGQPQHF.

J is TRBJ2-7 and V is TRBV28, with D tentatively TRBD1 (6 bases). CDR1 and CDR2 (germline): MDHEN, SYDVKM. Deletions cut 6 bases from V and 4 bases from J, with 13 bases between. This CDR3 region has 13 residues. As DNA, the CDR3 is TGTGCCAGCAGCACTCTTACAGGGTACGAGCAGTACTTC. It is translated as CASSTLTGYEQYF.

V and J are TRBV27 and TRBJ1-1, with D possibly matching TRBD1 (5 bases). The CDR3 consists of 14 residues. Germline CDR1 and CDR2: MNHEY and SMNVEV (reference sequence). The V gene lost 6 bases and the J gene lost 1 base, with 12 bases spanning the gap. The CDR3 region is CASRSDRPNTEAFF. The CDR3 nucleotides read TGTGCCAGCAGATCTGACAGACCGAACACTGAAGCTTTCTTT.

As DNA, the CDR3 is TGTGCCAGCAGCCACACAGGGGACCCCTACAATGAGCAGTTCTTC. It yields the protein CASSHTGDPYNEQFF. J is TRBJ2-1 and V is TRBV6-5, with TRBD1 matching 7 bases. The CDR3 totals 15 residues. V shed 6 bases and J 2 bases; nucleotides not matched to a gene: 7. Germline V CDR1 and CDR2: MNHEY, SVGAGI.

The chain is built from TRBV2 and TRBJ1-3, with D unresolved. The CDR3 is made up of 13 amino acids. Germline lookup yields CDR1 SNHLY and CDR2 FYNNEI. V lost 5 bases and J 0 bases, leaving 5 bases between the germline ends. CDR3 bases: TGTGCCAGCAGTCTGAACTCTGGAAACACCATATATTTT. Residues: CASSLNSGNTIYF. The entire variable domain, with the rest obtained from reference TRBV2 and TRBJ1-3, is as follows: EPEVTQTPSHQVTQMGQEVILRCVPISNHLYFYWYRQILGQKVEFLVSFYNNEISEKSEIFDDQFSVERPDGSNFTLKIRSTKLEDSAMYFCASSLNSGNTIYFGEGSWLTVV.

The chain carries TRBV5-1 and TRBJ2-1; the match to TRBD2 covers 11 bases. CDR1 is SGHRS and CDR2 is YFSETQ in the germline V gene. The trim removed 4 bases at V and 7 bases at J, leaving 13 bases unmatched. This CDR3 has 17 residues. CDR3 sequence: CASSGGRRLAGGNEQFF. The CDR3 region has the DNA TGCGCCAGCAGCGGGGGAAGGAGGCTAGCGGGAGGTAATGAGCAGTTCTTC.

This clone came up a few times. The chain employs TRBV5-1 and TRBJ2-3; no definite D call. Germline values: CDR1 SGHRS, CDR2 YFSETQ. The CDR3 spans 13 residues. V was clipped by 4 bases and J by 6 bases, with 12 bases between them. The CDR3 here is CASSLSYGDTQYF. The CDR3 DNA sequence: TGCGCCAGCAGCCTTTCATACGGCGATACGCAGTATTTT.

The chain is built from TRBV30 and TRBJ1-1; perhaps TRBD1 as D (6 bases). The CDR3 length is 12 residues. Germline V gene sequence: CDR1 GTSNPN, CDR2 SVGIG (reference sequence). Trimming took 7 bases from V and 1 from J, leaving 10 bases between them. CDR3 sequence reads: CALRQANTEAFF. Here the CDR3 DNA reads TGTGCCTTGAGACAGGCGAACACTGAAGCTTTCTTT.

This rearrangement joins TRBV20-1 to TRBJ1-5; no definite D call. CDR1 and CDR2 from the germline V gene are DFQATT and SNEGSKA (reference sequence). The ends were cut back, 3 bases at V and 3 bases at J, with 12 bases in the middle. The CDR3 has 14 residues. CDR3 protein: CSASKGWLNQPQHF. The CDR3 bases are TGCAGTGCTAGTAAAGGTTGGCTCAATCAGCCCCAGCATTTT.

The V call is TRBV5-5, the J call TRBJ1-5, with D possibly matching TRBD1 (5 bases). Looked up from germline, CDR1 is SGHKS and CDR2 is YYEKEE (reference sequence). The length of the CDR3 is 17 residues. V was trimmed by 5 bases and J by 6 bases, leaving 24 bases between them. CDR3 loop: CASRPAYYRDGGQPQHF. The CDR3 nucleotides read TGTGCCAGCAGGCCGGCTTATTACCGGGATGGGGGTCAGCCCCAGCATTTT.

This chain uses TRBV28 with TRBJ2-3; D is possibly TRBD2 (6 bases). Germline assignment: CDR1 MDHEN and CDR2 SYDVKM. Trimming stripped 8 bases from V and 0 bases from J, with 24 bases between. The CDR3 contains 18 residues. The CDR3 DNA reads TGTGCCAGCCACAAGGATTTGGGCTCTAGCGATAGCACAGATACGCAGTATTTT. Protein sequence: CASHKDLGSSDSTDTQYF.

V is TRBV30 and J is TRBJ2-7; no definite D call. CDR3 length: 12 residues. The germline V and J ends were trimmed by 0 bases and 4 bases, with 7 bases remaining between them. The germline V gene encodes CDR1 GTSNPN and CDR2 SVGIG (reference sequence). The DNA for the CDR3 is TGTGCCTGGAGTGTACGCGGATACGAGCAGTACTTC. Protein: CAWSVRGYEQYF.

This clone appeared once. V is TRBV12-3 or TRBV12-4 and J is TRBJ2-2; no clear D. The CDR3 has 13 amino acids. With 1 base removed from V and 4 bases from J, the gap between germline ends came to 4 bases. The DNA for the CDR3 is TGTGCCAGCAGTTTAGGTGGCACCGGGGAGCTGTTTTTT. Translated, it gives CASSLGGTGELFF.

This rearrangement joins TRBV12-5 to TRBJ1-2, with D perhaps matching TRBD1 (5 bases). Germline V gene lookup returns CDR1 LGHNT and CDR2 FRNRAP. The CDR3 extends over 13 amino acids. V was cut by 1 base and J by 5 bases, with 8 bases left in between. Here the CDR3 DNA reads TGTGCTAGTGGTTTGGGACAGACTTATGGCTACACCTTC. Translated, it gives CASGLGQTYGYTF.

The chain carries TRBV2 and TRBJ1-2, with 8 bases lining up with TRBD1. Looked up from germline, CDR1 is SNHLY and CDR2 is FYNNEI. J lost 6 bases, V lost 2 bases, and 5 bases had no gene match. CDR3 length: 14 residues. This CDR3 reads CASSETDRADGYTF. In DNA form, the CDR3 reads TGTGCCAGCAGTGAAACGGACAGGGCAGATGGCTACACCTTC.

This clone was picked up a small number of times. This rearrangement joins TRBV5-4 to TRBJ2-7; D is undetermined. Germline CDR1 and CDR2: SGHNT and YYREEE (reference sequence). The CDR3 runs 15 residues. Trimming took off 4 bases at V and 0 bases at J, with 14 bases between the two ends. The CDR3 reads CASSVSSGLSYEQYF. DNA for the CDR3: TGTGCCAGCAGCGTGTCTAGTGGCCTCTCCTACGAGCAGTACTTC. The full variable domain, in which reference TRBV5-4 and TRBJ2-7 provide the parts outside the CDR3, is ETGVTQSPTHLIKTRGQQVTLRCSSQSGHNTVSWYQQALGQGPQFIFQYYREEENGRGNFPPRFSGLQFPNYSSELNVNALELDDSALYLCASSVSSGLSYEQYFGPGTRLTVT.

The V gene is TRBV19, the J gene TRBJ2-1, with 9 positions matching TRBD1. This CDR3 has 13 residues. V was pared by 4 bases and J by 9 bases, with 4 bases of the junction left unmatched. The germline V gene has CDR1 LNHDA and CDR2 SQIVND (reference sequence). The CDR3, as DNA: TGTGCCAGTAGTAACCGGGACAGGGCTGAGCAGTTCTTC. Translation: CASSNRDRAEQFF.

The CDR3 loop is CASSEGLAATAEQFF. CDR3 nucleotides: TGTGCCAGCAGCGAAGGACTAGCGGCTACAGCTGAGCAGTTCTTC. The V and J genes are TRBV9 and TRBJ2-1; 10 bases fit TRBD2. With 3 bases clipped from V and 9 bases from J, the junction kept 9 bases outside the gene matches. CDR1 and CDR2 (germline): SGDLS, YYNGEE. The CDR3 is 15 residues long.

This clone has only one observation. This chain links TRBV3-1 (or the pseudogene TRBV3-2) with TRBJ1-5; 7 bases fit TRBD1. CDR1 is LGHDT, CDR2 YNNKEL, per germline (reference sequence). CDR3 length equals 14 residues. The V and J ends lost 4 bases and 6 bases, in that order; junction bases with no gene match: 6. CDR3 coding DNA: TGTGCCAGCAGCCCCAGGGGGGGAAGTCAGCCCCAGCATTTT. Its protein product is CASSPRGGSQPQHF.

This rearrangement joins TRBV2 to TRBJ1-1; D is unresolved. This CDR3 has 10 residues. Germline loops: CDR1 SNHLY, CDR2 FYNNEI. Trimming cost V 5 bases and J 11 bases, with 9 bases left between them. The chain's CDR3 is CASSHFEAFF. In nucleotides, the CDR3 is TGTGCCAGCAGTCATTTTGAGGCTTTCTTT.